A selection of T cell receptor beta chains follows, all from one sample in a study of CD8 T cells in ankylosing spondylitis. TCRdb re-analysed the 5' RACE reads in MiXCR, keeping a single row per CDR3 protein. The table records some 130,000 distinct CDR3 sequences, roughly 15% of them present only once. Source material: blood, either unsorted or a sorted T cell fraction (not recorded which). The receptors stem from a female donor with ankylosing spondylitis or in good health (not recorded which). Both conserved end residues are part of each CDR3.

TRBJ1-1 TRBV5-1 CASSRATGSEAFF
TRBJ2-2 TRBV7-3 CASSLQPGTNTGELFF
TRBJ2-2 TRBV12-3/TRBV12-4 CASSRLENTGELFF
TRBJ2-7 TRBV3-1 CASSQGMGEQYF
TRBJ2-5 TRBV28 CASSLSGVETQYF
TRBJ2-7 TRBV12-3/TRBV12-4 CASSLRETLDEQYF
TRBJ2-2 TRBV5-1 CASSAGTRGNTGELFF
TRBJ2-7 TRBV12-3/TRBV12-4 CASTTGGLYEQYF
TRBJ2-7 TRBV3-1 CASSQDSGISYEQYF
TRBJ1-1 TRBV30 CAWSVEGRNTEAFF
TRBJ1-5 TRBV20-1 CSARDTRGGQPQHF
TRBJ2-1 TRBV27 CASSLDYRVYNEQFF
TRBJ2-5 TRBV29-1 CSVSWTGIIETQYF
TRBJ1-2 TRBV3-1 CASSQDAQGLGYTF
TRBJ2-5 TRBV5-1 CASSFIGLAEETQYF
TRBJ2-7 TRBV29-1 CSTEGRVTGEQYF
TRBJ2-7 TRBV7-2 CASSLERGSSYEQYF
TRBJ1-4 TRBV28 CASSLGLPGEKLFF
TRBJ2-5 TRBV29-1 CSVEEAQGETQYF
TRBJ2-7 TRBV20-1 CSARGAREGYEQYF
TRBJ2-7 TRBV18 CASSPNVGRSLEQYF
TRBJ2-1 TRBV12-3/TRBV12-4 CASSAGIEPANEQFF
TRBJ1-3 TRBV20-1 CSARDMFPEPGNTIYF
TRBJ1-1 TRBV12-3/TRBV12-4 CASSLGGTTEAFF
TRBJ2-1 TRBV3-1 CASSQDRATGLSYNEQFF
TRBJ2-7 TRBV7-9 CASFRDVLSYEQYF
TRBJ2-7 TRBV5-1 CASSPRQEAASEQYF
TRBJ2-7 TRBV20-1 CSATPYGTSGKNEQYF
TRBJ2-7 TRBV18 CASSTGTGNYEQYF
TRBJ1-6 TRBV3-1 CASSLGQRTPLHF
TRBJ2-1 TRBV4-1 CASSQVVTGTYYNEQFF
TRBJ2-7 TRBV6-4 CASSDQERSEQYF
TRBJ1-5 TRBV7-9 CASSLWGRGQPQHF
TRBJ2-7 TRBV29-1 CSVGHRDEQYF
TRBJ2-1 TRBV29-1 CSVEGGLGDNEQFF
TRBJ1-2 TRBV29-1 CSVRGQSDYGYTF
TRBJ2-1 TRBV18 CASSRGGSYNEQFF
TRBJ2-3 TRBV20-1 CSARVSGATDTQYF
TRBJ1-1 TRBV3-1 CASKPSRGLEAFF
TRBJ2-2 TRBV12-3/TRBV12-4 CASSYSGKNTGELFF
TRBJ2-2 TRBV2 CASRWTGGIGELFF
TRBJ2-7 TRBV2 CASSVAGYEQYF
TRBJ2-5 TRBV7-4 CASSFGTRKETQYF
TRBJ2-5 TRBV7-2 CASSPGGTAYQETQYF
TRBJ2-3 TRBV5-1 CASSNPTSGTSTDTQYF